This is a list of T cell receptor beta chains from one sample in a study of vaccination and CD4 T cells after COVID-19. These receptors are not linked to any known antigen. One entry per CDR3 protein results from TCRdb running MiXCR on the PCR reads. The sample has fewer than 12,000 distinct CDR3 sequences, 64% seen once; the top ten hold roughly 35%. What was sequenced was CD4+ T cells from blood, cultured in vitro. These TCRs come from a human donor who had recovered from COVID-19. The CDR3 runs from the conserved cysteine through the conserved F or W. D genes are given only for firm matches. Size is stated for part of the rows, as once, few or many counts, or as a class when the clone is expanded.

J gene	clone size	V gene	D gene	CDR3 protein	CDR3 DNA
TRBJ1-5	few	TRBV6-1	.	CASSEIGRGNQPQHF	TGTGCCAGCAGTGAAATAGGCAGGGGCAATCAGCCCCAGCATTTT
TRBJ2-5	.	TRBV6-1	.	CASSGALGETQYF	TGTGCCAGCAGTGGGGCCCTCGGGGAGACCCAGTACTTC
TRBJ2-3	.	TRBV19	TRBD1	CASSIMGQVTDTQYF	TGTGCCAGTAGTATAATGGGACAGGTCACAGATACGCAGTATTTT
TRBJ1-5	.	TRBV19	TRBD1	CASSISSRDSSNQPQHF	TGTGCCAGTAGTATATCCTCTCGGGACAGCAGCAATCAGCCCCAGCATTTT
TRBJ2-3	.	TRBV7-2	.	CASNQIGGSMDTQYF	TGTGCCAGCAACCAAATCGGGGGTAGTATGGATACGCAGTATTTT
TRBJ2-7	.	TRBV27	TRBD1	CASSLRTGGFEQYF	TGTGCCAGCAGTTTACGGACAGGGGGATTCGAGCAGTACTTC
TRBJ2-5	.	TRBV11-2	.	CASSPTRDQYF	TGTGCCAGCAGCCCAACCCGGGACCAGTACTTC
TRBJ1-6	.	TRBV6-2/TRBV6-3	TRBD1	CASGDRVENSPLHF	TGTGCCAGCGGCGACAGGGTGGAAAATTCACCCCTCCACTTT
TRBJ1-2	.	TRBV6-2/TRBV6-3	.	CASSYSGINGYTF	TGTGCCAGCAGTTACTCAGGGATAAATGGCTACACCTTC
TRBJ1-1	.	TRBV12-3/TRBV12-4	.	CASSLVGDTEAFF	TGTGCCAGCAGTTTAGTAGGGGACACTGAAGCTTTCTTT
TRBJ2-3	.	TRBV28	.	CALKPGLTDTQYF	TGTGCCCTAAAGCCGGGCCTAACAGATACGCAGTATTTT
TRBJ2-2	few	TRBV27	.	CASSSTGTVNTGELFF	TGTGCCAGCAGTTCTACCGGGACGGTGAACACCGGGGAGCTGTTTTTT
TRBJ1-2	few	TRBV11-2	.	CASSPIRGAINYGYTF	TGTGCCAGCTCCCCCATTAGGGGGGCTATTAACTATGGCTACACCTTC
TRBJ1-1	.	TRBV30	.	CAWGGPSDRGAFF	TGTGCCTGGGGGGGACCCTCTGATCGTGGAGCTTTCTTT
TRBJ1-4	.	TRBV25-1	.	CASRLQGANEKLFF	TGTGCCAGCAGGTTACAGGGAGCTAATGAAAAACTGTTTTTT
TRBJ2-1	.	TRBV6-1	.	CASSLRFGDYNEQFF	TGTGCCAGCAGCCTCAGGTTTGGGGACTACAATGAGCAGTTCTTC
TRBJ1-5	.	TRBV28	.	CASSLSSYLSNQPQHF	TGTGCCAGCAGTTTGAGCAGTTACCTTAGCAATCAGCCCCAGCATTTT
TRBJ1-6	.	TRBV7-2	.	CASRPSTGNQRAAPLHF	TGTGCCAGCAGACCATCTACAGGGAACCAGCGGGCAGCACCCCTCCACTTT
TRBJ2-5	.	TRBV27	.	CASSPGGWETQYF	TGTGCCAGCAGCCCAGGGGGGTGGGAGACCCAGTACTTC
TRBJ2-3	.	TRBV19	.	CASSIGPGGTDTQYF	TGTGCCAGTAGTATAGGCCCAGGAGGCACAGATACGCAGTATTTT
TRBJ1-2	.	TRBV29-1	.	CSVSLLVNYGYTF	TGCAGCGTCTCCTTGTTAGTTAACTATGGCTACACCTTC
TRBJ1-6	.	TRBV30	.	CAWREFAGNSPLHF	TGTGCCTGGAGGGAATTTGCAGGGAATTCACCCCTCCACTTT
TRBJ2-5	.	TRBV20-1	.	CSADRSKGGETQYF	TGCAGTGCCGACAGGTCTAAGGGGGGGGAGACCCAGTACTTC
TRBJ1-2	.	TRBV19	.	CASSPGRIPYGYTF	TGTGCCAGTAGCCCGGGCCGAATTCCTTATGGCTACACCTTC
TRBJ1-5	few	TRBV15	.	CATSRDRGGSNQPQHF	TGTGCCACCAGCAGAGACAGGGGTGGGAGCAATCAGCCCCAGCATTTT
TRBJ2-5	.	TRBV5-1	TRBD2	CASSPQGLAGEETQYF	TGCGCCAGCAGCCCGCAGGGACTAGCGGGAGAGGAGACCCAGTACTTC
TRBJ1-2	few	TRBV20-1	.	CSARAGVNYGYTF	TGCAGTGCTAGAGCAGGAGTTAACTATGGCTACACCTTC
TRBJ2-7	few	TRBV5-1	.	CASSPQVAYEQYF	TGCGCCAGCAGCCCTCAAGTCGCCTACGAGCAGTACTTC
TRBJ1-1	.	TRBV2	TRBD1	CASGGQGELTEAFF	TGTGCCAGCGGGGGACAGGGGGAGTTGACTGAAGCTTTCTTT
TRBJ2-3	.	TRBV7-2	.	CASSPGWGGTDTQYF	TGTGCCAGCAGCCCGGGGTGGGGCGGCACAGATACGCAGTATTTT
TRBJ2-1	.	TRBV7-6	TRBD1	CASSFDRDNEQFF	TGTGCCAGCAGCTTCGACAGGGACAATGAGCAGTTCTTC
TRBJ1-1	once	TRBV20-1	.	CSARESGRVPGGEAFF	TGCAGTGCTAGAGAGAGTGGGCGCGTCCCGGGCGGTGAAGCTTTCTTT
TRBJ1-2	few	TRBV20-1	TRBD1	CSAGTGVVGGYGYTF	TGCAGTGCAGGGACAGGGGTTGTGGGCGGCTATGGCTACACCTTC
TRBJ2-7	few	TRBV2	.	CASSDRALYEQYF	TGTGCCAGCAGTGACAGGGCGCTCTACGAGCAGTACTTC
TRBJ1-6	.	TRBV19	TRBD1	CASSVGQGNSPLHF	TGTGCCAGTAGTGTCGGACAGGGCAATTCACCCCTCCACTTT
TRBJ2-1	.	TRBV7-8	TRBD2	CASSLSGGAGVHNEQFF	TGTGCCAGCAGCTTATCCGGGGGGGCGGGTGTGCACAATGAGCAGTTCTTC
TRBJ1-2	.	TRBV23-1	.	CASSQYRANYGYTF	TGCGCCAGCAGTCAATACAGGGCTAACTATGGCTACACCTTC
TRBJ1-4	.	TRBV19	.	CASRGDQEKLFF	TGTGCCAGCCGGGGGGACCAGGAAAAACTGTTTTTT
TRBJ2-5	.	TRBV30	TRBD2	CAEGLAGVAETQYF	TGTGCCGAGGGACTAGCGGGGGTAGCGGAGACCCAGTACTTC
TRBJ2-4	.	TRBV20-1	.	CSARVGAIQYF	TGCAGTGCTAGAGTGGGCGCTATTCAGTACTTC
TRBJ2-3	.	TRBV10-1	TRBD1	CASSWTGITDTQYF	TGCGCCAGCAGTTGGACAGGGATTACAGATACGCAGTATTTT
TRBJ1-2	few	TRBV24-1	.	CATSDLARGGYTF	TGTGCCACCAGTGACCTAGCACGCGGTGGCTACACCTTC
TRBJ1-5	.	TRBV28	TRBD1	CASSLQGGHSNQPQHF	TGTGCCAGCAGTTTACAGGGGGGACATAGCAATCAGCCCCAGCATTTT
TRBJ2-7	.	TRBV6-1	TRBD2	CASSMLWGGNEQYF	TGTGCCAGCAGTATGCTTTGGGGGGGGAACGAGCAGTACTTC
TRBJ2-6	.	TRBV11-3	TRBD2	CASSPRGLAGTSGANVLTF	TGTGCCAGCAGCCCACGGGGACTAGCGGGCACCTCTGGGGCCAACGTCCTGACTTTC
TRBJ2-1	.	TRBV15	TRBD2	CATSRDRRGGYNEQFF	TGTGCCACCAGCAGAGATCGGCGCGGGGGATACAATGAGCAGTTTTTC
TRBJ1-3	.	TRBV19	TRBD1	CASTKRGPGNTIYF	TGTGCCAGTACCAAGAGGGGGCCTGGAAACACCATATATTTT
TRBJ1-1	.	TRBV20-1	.	CSAQEGGWDTEAFF	TGCAGTGCCCAGGAAGGAGGATGGGACACTGAAGCTTTCTTT